Sequencing of this T cell receptor beta chain was carried out in a study of T cell repertoires in cytomegalovirus infection. This clonotype showed up just a few times. Its antigen is undetermined. Study-wide results and limits: The study identified carriers of CMV plus the relevant HLA from cumulative public TCR beta family frequency.

MiXCR was run by TCRdb on the reads, yielding one entry per CDR3 protein. Among around 120,000 distinct CDR3 sequences, 35% to 50% were seen once, and the ten largest hold around 70%. The TCR sequence derives from a human donor in good health (CMV status not recorded). Some clones in this sample may be carry-over from other donors' samples. Sequences were derived from CD8+ T cells from cultured PBMCs, sampled from culture after CMV antigen stimulation.

CDR3 bases: TGTGCCAGCAGCCGTCCCGGGACAGGGGAAGGATGGGATGAGCAGTTCTTC. Encoded protein: CASSRPGTGEGWDEQFF. This rearrangement joins TRBV28 to TRBJ2-1; TRBD1 agrees at 10 bases. The trim removed 6 bases at V and 8 bases at J, leaving 16 bases unmatched. The V gene's germline CDR1 is MDHEN and CDR2 SYDVKM. The CDR3 has 17 amino acids.